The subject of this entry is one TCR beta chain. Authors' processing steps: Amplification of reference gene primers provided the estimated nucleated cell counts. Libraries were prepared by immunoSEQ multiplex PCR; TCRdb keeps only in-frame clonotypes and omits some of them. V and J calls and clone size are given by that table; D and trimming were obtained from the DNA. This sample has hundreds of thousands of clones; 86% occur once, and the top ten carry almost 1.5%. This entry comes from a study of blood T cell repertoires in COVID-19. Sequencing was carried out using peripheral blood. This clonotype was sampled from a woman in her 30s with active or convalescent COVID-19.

CDR3 residues: CASSPGTSGGNEQFF. The CDR3 bases are TGTGCCAGCAGTCCCGGGACTAGCGGAGGGAATGAGCAGTTCTTC. The chain uses TRBV6-5 and TRBJ2-1; 11 bases are a match to TRBD2. The CDR3 consists of 15 residues. V lost 5 bases and J lost 7; bases outside the gene matches: 7. The germline CDR1 and CDR2 sequences are MNHEY and SVGAGI.